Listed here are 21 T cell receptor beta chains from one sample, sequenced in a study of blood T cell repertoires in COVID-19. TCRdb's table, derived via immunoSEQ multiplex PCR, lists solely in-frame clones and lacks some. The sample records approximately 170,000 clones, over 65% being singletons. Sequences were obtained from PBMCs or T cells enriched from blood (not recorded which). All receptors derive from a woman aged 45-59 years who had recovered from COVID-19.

The CDR3 DNA sequence: TGTGCCAGCTCACGGGACAGACCGAACACTGAAGCTTTCTTT. Translation gives CASSRDRPNTEAFF. The V gene is TRBV18, the J gene TRBJ1-1, with 7 bases identical to TRBD1. Germline-derived CDR1 and CDR2 are KGHSH and LQKENI. With V trimmed by 4 bases and J by 1 base, 3 bases remained unmatched. The length of the CDR3 is 14 residues.

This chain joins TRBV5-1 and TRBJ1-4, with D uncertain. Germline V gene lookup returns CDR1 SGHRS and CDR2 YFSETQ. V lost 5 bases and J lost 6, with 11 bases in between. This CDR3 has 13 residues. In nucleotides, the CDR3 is TGCGCCAGCAGGAAAGACACGTATGAAAAACTGTTTTTT. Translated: CASRKDTYEKLFF.

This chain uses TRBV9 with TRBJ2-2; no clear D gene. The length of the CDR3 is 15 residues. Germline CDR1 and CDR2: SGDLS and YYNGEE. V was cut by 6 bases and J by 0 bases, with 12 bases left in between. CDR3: CASTPGPANTGELFF. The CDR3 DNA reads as TGTGCCAGCACCCCAGGCCCGGCGAACACCGGGGAGCTGTTTTTT.

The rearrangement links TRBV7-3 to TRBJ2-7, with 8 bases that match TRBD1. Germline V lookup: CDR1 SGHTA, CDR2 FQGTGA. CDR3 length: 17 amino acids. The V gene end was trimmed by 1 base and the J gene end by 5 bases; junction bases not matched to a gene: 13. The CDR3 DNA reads TGTGCCAGCAGCTTAAGCTCAAGGTGGCAGGGGGCCAACGAGCAGTACGTC. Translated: CASSLSSRWQGANEQYV.

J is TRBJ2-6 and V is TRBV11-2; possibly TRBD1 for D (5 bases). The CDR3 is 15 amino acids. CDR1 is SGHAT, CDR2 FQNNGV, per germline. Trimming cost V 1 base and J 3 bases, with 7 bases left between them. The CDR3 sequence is CASSLVGVGANVLTF. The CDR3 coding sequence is TGTGCCAGCAGCTTAGTAGGGGTTGGGGCCAACGTCCTGACTTTC.

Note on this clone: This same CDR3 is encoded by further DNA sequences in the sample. CDR3 region: CASSQDRGTEAFF. CDR3 in DNA: TGTGCCAGCAGCCAAGACCGAGGGACTGAAGCTTTCTTT. The chain links TRBV3-1 (or the pseudogene TRBV3-2) to TRBJ1-1; D uncertain. Germline V CDR1 and CDR2: LGHDT, YNNKEL (reference sequence). The CDR3 sequence is 13 residues long. Trimming cost V 0 bases and J 5 bases, with 7 bases left between them.

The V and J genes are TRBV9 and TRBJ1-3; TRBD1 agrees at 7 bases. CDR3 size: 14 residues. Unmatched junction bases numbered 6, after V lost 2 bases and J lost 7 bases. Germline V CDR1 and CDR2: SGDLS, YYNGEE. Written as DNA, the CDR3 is TGTGCCAGCAGCGTTCGGACAGGCGGCAACACCATATATTTT. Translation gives CASSVRTGGNTIYF.

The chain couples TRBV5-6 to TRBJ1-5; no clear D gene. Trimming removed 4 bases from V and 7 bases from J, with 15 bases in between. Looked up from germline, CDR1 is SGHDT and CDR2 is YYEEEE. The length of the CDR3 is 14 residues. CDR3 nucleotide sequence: TGTGCCAGCAGCCCGGACGGGGATTGGCAGCCCCAGCATTTT. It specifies CASSPDGDWQPQHF.

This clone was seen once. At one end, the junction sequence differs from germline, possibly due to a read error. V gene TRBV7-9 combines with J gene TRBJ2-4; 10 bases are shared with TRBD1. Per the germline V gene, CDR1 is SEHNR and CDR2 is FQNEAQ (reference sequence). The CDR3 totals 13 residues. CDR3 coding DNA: TGTGCCAGCAGCGTTGACAGGGGGCGAGGGTTAGACTTC. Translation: CASSVDRGRGLDF.

CDR3: CASSYTGERNEQFF. The CDR3 DNA sequence: TGTGCCAGCAGTTACACGGGTGAACGGAATGAGCAGTTCTTC. The genes are TRBV6-5 and TRBJ2-1; D uncertain. CDR1 is MNHEY, CDR2 SVGAGI, per germline. V lost 2 bases to trimming and J lost 7 bases, with 12 bases between them. The CDR3 runs to 14 residues.

The CDR3 here is CASSRGTSGGAVDTQYF. The DNA of the CDR3 is TGTGCCAGCAGCAGAGGGACTAGCGGGGGGGCAGTAGATACGCAGTATTTT. The V gene is TRBV7-9, the J gene TRBJ2-3; the match to TRBD2 covers 16 bases. The CDR3 spans 17 residues. CDR1 is SEHNR and CDR2 is FQNEAQ in the germline V gene (reference sequence). V was pared by 5 bases and J by 5 bases, with 7 bases of the junction left unmatched.

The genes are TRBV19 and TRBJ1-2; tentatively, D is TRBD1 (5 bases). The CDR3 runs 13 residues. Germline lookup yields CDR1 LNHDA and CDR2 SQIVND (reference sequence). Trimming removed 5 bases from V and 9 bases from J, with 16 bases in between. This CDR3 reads CASSLGHPASYTF. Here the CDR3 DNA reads TGTGCCAGTAGTCTCGGACATCCCGCCAGCTACACCTTC. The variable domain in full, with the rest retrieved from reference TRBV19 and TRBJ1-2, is DGGITQSPKYLFRKEGQNVTLSCEQNLNHDAMYWYRQDPGQGLRLIYYSQIVNDFQKGDIAEGYSVSREKKESFPLTVTSAQKNPTAFYLCASSLGHPASYTFGSGTRLTVV.

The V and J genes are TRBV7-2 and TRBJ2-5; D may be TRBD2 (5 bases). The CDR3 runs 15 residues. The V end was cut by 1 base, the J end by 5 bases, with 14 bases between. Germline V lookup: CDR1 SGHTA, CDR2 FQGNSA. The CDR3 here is CASSLVGLPGETQYF. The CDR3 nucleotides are TGTGCCAGCAGCTTAGTCGGACTCCCGGGCGAGACCCAGTACTTC. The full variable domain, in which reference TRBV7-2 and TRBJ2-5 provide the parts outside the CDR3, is GAGVSQSPSNKVTEKGKDVELRCDPISGHTALYWYRQSLGQGLEFLIYFQGNSAPDKSGLPSDRFSAERTGGSVSTLTIQRTQQEDSAVYLCASSLVGLPGETQYFGPGTRLLVL.

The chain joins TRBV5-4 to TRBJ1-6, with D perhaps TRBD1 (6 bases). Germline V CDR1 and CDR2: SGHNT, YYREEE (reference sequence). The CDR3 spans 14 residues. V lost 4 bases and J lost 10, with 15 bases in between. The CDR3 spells CASSPGGRGSPLHF. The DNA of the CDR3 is TGTGCCAGCAGCCCCGGAGGGAGGGGGTCACCCCTCCACTTT. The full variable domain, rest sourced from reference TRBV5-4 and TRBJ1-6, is ETGVTQSPTHLIKTRGQQVTLRCSSQSGHNTVSWYQQALGQGPQFIFQYYREEENGRGNFPPRFSGLQFPNYSSELNVNALELDDSALYLCASSPGGRGSPLHFGNGTRLTVT.

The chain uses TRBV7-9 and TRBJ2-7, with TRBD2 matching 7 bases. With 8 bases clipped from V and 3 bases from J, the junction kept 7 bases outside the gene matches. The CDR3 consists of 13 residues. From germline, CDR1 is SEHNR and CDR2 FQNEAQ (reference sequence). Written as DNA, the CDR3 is TGTGCCAGCGGGACTACATACGGCTACGAGCAGTACGTC. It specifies CASGTTYGYEQYV.

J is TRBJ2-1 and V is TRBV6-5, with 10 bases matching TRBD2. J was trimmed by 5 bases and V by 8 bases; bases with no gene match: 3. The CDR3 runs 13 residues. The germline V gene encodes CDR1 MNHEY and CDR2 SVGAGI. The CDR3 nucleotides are TGTGCCAGCTCCGGGACTAGCGACAATGAGCAGTTCTTC. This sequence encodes CASSGTSDNEQFF.

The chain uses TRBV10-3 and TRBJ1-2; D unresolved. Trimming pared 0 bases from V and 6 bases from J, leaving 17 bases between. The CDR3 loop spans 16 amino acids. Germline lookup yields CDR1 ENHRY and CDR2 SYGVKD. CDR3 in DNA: TGTGCCATCAGTGAGTCAGGTGCGGATCTAAATAATGGCTACACCTTC. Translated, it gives CAISESGADLNNGYTF.

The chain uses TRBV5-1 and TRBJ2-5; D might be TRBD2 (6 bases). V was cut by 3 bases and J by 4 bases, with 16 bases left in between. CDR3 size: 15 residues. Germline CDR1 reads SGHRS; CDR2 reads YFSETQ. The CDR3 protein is CASSSGGTPRETQYF. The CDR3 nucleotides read TGCGCCAGCAGCTCTGGCGGGACTCCCCGAGAGACCCAGTACTTC.

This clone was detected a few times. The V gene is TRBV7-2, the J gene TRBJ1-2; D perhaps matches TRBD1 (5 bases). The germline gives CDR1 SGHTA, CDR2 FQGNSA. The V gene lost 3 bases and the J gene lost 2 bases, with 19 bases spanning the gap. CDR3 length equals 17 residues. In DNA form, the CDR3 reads TGTGCCAGCAGCTTTGTCGGTACAAGGGGCGAGAACTATGGCTACACCTTC. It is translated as CASSFVGTRGENYGYTF.

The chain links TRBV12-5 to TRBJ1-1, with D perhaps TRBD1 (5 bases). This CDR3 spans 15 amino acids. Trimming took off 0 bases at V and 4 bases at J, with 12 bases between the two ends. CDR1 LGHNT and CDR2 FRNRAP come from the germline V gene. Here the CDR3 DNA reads TGTGCTAGTGGTTTGGTATCCACAGGCATCACTGAAGCTTTCTTT. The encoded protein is CASGLVSTGITEAFF.

The CDR3 DNA follows: TGTGCCAGCAGTACCCCTAGCGGGAAGACCCAGTACTTC. Its protein is CASSTPSGKTQYF. The V and J genes are TRBV6-5 and TRBJ2-5; 9 bases fit TRBD2. Germline V gene sequence: CDR1 MNHEY, CDR2 SVGAGI. The CDR3 consists of 13 residues. With V trimmed by 5 bases and J by 6 bases, 4 bases remained unmatched.